The 25 T cell receptor beta chains listed next were all sequenced from one sample in a study of blood T cells in healthy people across ages. A second PCR, run for roughly 7 to 12 cycles, used a sample-barcoded 5' primer plus a J-beta primer mix. A single record per CDR3 protein comes from TCRdb applying MiXCR to the 5' RACE reads. Of roughly 700,000 distinct CDR3 sequences in the sample, 49% were seen once. The sample was blood. The receptors were gathered from a woman in her sixties in good health.

The chain is built from TRBV3-1 and TRBJ2-1; D may be TRBD2 (5 bases). The CDR3 totals 16 residues. Trimming took off 1 base at V and 9 bases at J, with 19 bases between the two ends. Germline V gene sequence: CDR1 LGHDT, CDR2 YNNKEL (reference sequence). CDR3 nucleotides: TGTGCCAGCAGCCAAGCAGAGGCGGGTGGGTCGGCTGAGCAGTTCTTC. It yields the protein CASSQAEAGGSAEQFF.

The V call is TRBV3-1, the J call TRBJ2-3; TRBD2 agrees at 8 bases. V lost 4 bases, J lost 5 bases, and 17 bases stayed unmatched. The CDR3 is 18 residues long. Germline values: CDR1 LGHDT, CDR2 YNNKEL (reference sequence). CDR3 sequence reads: CASSPRAAGARRGDTQYF. In DNA form, the CDR3 reads TGTGCCAGCAGCCCTAGAGCAGCGGGAGCCCGAAGAGGAGATACGCAGTATTTT.

This clonotype was counted between two and nine times. The rearrangement links TRBV5-1 to TRBJ2-3, with D perhaps matching TRBD1 (5 bases). Germline values: CDR1 SGHRS, CDR2 YFSETQ. This CDR3 has 16 amino acids. V was cut by 0 bases and J by 3 bases, with 14 bases left in between. CDR3 in DNA: TGCGCCAGCAGCTTGGTTACAGGCGGATGGACAGATACGCAGTATTTT. Residues: CASSLVTGGWTDTQYF.

This chain joins TRBV27 and TRBJ1-2, with 7 bases that match TRBD1. Germline trimming cut 3 bases from V and 7 bases from J; bases unmatched to any gene: 8. Germline CDR1 MNHEY, CDR2 SMNVEV (reference sequence). The CDR3 extends over 14 amino acids. CDR3 bases: TGTGCCAGCAGTTTGTACAGGGGTATGGGTGGCTACACCTTC. Translated, it gives CASSLYRGMGGYTF.

The rearrangement links TRBV29-1 to TRBJ1-5, with 7 bases lining up with TRBD1. The V and J ends lost 6 bases and 4 bases, in that order; junction bases with no gene match: 6. The CDR3 has 13 amino acids. Per germline, CDR1 SQVTM and CDR2 ANQGSEA. This CDR3 reads CSVATGRNQPQHF. CDR3 coding DNA: TGCAGCGTGGCGACAGGGCGGAATCAGCCCCAGCATTTT.

The chain combines TRBV6-2 or TRBV6-3 with TRBJ2-5; D call uncertain. The V gene's germline CDR1 is MNHEY and CDR2 SVGEGT. The CDR3 consists of 13 residues. The germline V and J ends were trimmed by 4 bases and 3 bases, with 9 bases remaining between them. In DNA, the CDR3 is TGTGCCAGCAGTTTCCGGGCCGAAGAGACCCAGTACTTC. This gives the protein CASSFRAEETQYF.

The chain links TRBV27 to TRBJ1-1; 9 nucleotides match TRBD1. Germline trimming cut 3 bases from V and 0 bases from J; bases unmatched to any gene: 8. Germline V gives CDR1 MNHEY, CDR2 SMNVEV (reference sequence). The CDR3 contains 17 residues. CDR3 sequence: CASSLSGQGTMNTEAFF. The CDR3 bases are TGTGCCAGCAGTTTGTCCGGACAGGGGACCATGAACACTGAAGCTTTCTTT.

V is TRBV28 and J is TRBJ2-7; D is ambiguous. Germline assignment: CDR1 MDHEN and CDR2 SYDVKM. The CDR3 covers 12 residues. Trimming cost V 9 bases and J 0 bases, with 9 bases left between them. This CDR3 reads CASRADSYEQYF. In nucleotides, the CDR3 is TGTGCCAGTAGGGCGGACTCCTACGAGCAGTACTTC.

This clonotype was counted between two and nine times. The chain combines TRBV20-1 with TRBJ2-1; 10 positions agree with TRBD2. There are 16 residues in the CDR3. CDR1 is DFQATT and CDR2 is SNEGSKA in the germline V gene (reference sequence). Trimming removed 6 bases from V and 5 bases from J; junction bases left unmatched: 13. Here the CDR3 reads CSAGRIGTSVDNEQFF. For the CDR3, the DNA is TGCAGTGCCGGTCGGATTGGGACTAGCGTCGACAATGAGCAGTTCTTC.

Note on this clonotype: An end of the junction differs from the germline gene, which may be a read error. The V call is TRBV12-3 or TRBV12-4, the J call TRBJ2-7, with 8 bases that match TRBD2. The CDR3 length is 15 residues. CDR3 residues: CASRVRAGDTYEQYF. The CDR3 DNA follows: TGTGCCAGCAGGGTCCGAGCGGGGGACACCTATGAGCAGTACTTC.

This clonotype occurred a few times. The chain has TRBV29-1 and TRBJ2-1; TRBD1 aligns across 7 bases. The CDR3 has 13 residues. The V and J ends lost 2 bases and 8 bases, in that order; junction bases with no gene match: 6. Germline CDR1 and CDR2: SQVTM and ANQGSEA. Here the CDR3 reads CSVERDSADEQFF. CDR3 DNA sequence: TGCAGCGTTGAACGGGACAGTGCGGATGAGCAGTTCTTC.

The V gene is TRBV6-1, the J gene TRBJ1-2; the D is unclear. CDR1 and CDR2 (germline): MNHNS, SASEGT. Trimming left V 6 bases short and J 2 bases short, with 7 bases between. This CDR3 has 12 residues. The CDR3 protein is CASSRPNYGYTF. The DNA of the CDR3 is TGTGCCAGCAGCAGGCCCAACTATGGCTACACCTTC.

In its sample, this clonotype was seen a few times. The V gene is TRBV12-3 or TRBV12-4, the J gene TRBJ2-3, with D possibly being TRBD1 (6 bases). V was cut by 5 bases and J by 1 base, with 13 bases left in between. CDR3 length: 15 residues. In DNA, the CDR3 is TGTGCCAGCAGTCGTACAGGGTTTCGCACAGATACGCAGTATTTT. Its protein is CASSRTGFRTDTQYF.

This clonotype was counted only a few times. The V and J genes are TRBV9 and TRBJ2-1; D perhaps matches TRBD1 (6 bases). The ends were cut back, 2 bases at V and 2 bases at J, with 8 bases in the middle. Germline loops: CDR1 SGDLS, CDR2 YYNGEE. The CDR3 contains 14 residues. The CDR3 region is CASSVGTTYNEQFF. The CDR3 region has the DNA TGTGCCAGCAGCGTGGGGACAACCTACAATGAGCAGTTCTTC.

Many counts were recorded for this clonotype. This rearrangement joins TRBV5-5 to TRBJ2-3, with TRBD1 identical over 8 bases. Germline V gene lookup returns CDR1 SGHKS and CDR2 YYEKEE (reference sequence). This CDR3 region has 14 residues. The ends lost 1 base at V and 4 bases at J; junction bases unmatched: 2. The DNA of the CDR3 is TGTGCCAGCAGCTTGCAGGGGGCGGCAGATACGCAGTATTTT. Translated: CASSLQGAADTQYF.

The V call is TRBV27, the J call TRBJ2-5; perhaps D is TRBD1 or TRBD2 (6 bases each). Between the trimmed V and J ends, which lost 2 bases and 1 base, there was a span of 11 bases. The CDR3 is 15 amino acids. Germline V gives CDR1 MNHEY, CDR2 SMNVEV (reference sequence). CDR3 in DNA: TGTGCCAGCAGTTTAATAGAGGGGGGCCAAGAGACCCAGTACTTC. Its translation is CASSLIEGGQETQYF.

The chain carries TRBV15 and TRBJ2-1; 7 bases align to TRBD1. This CDR3 contains 14 residues. Germline loops: CDR1 LNHNV, CDR2 YYDKDF (reference sequence). V shed 7 bases, J shed 3 bases, and the junction held 6 bases outside the gene matches. CDR3 nucleotide sequence: TGTGCCACCAAAGGTGGGACAGTCTACAATGAGCAGTTCTTC. This translates into CATKGGTVYNEQFF.

This chain joins TRBV7-2 and TRBJ1-4, with 9 bases identical to TRBD1. Trimming removed 4 bases from V and 8 bases from J; junction bases left unmatched: 5. The CDR3 runs 14 residues. In germline, CDR1 is SGHTA, CDR2 FQGNSA. The CDR3 is CASSWGTGSEKLFF. The DNA for the CDR3 is TGTGCCAGCAGCTGGGGGACAGGGTCGGAAAAACTGTTTTTT.

The chain employs TRBV3-1 and TRBJ1-2; tentative D call: TRBD1 (5 bases). The germline gives CDR1 LGHDT, CDR2 YNNKEL (reference sequence). Trimming cost V 0 bases and J 8 bases, with 10 bases left between them. The CDR3 consists of 13 residues. CDR3 in amino acids: CASSQEGVGGYTF. The CDR3 nucleotides are TGTGCCAGCAGCCAAGAGGGGGTCGGCGGCTACACCTTC.

The chain uses TRBV20-1 and TRBJ1-1; 8 nucleotides agree with TRBD1. V dropped 5 bases and J dropped 0; count of bases not matched to a gene: 5. The germline V gene has CDR1 DFQATT and CDR2 SNEGSKA (reference sequence). The CDR3 totals 14 residues. The CDR3 nucleotides read TGCAGTGCTCCCACGGGACAGGTGAACACTGAAGCTTTCTTT. This codes for CSAPTGQVNTEAFF.

The rearrangement joins TRBV6-2 or TRBV6-3 to TRBJ2-3, with 8 bases matching TRBD2. Per germline, CDR1 MNHEY and CDR2 SVGEGT. The CDR3 is made up of 20 amino acids. Germline trimming cut 2 bases from V and 9 bases from J; bases unmatched to any gene: 25. The DNA of the CDR3 is TGTGCCAGCAGTTACGAGGGCACCACTAGCGGTGGCCTTCCCGGGGGGACGCAGTATTTT. Translated, it gives CASSYEGTTSGGLPGGTQYF.

This clonotype was recorded a few times. J is TRBJ1-6 and V is TRBV27, with no clear D. V was clipped by 3 bases and J by 9 bases, with 12 bases between them. The germline CDR1 and CDR2 sequences are MNHEY and SMNVEV (reference sequence). This CDR3 spans 14 amino acids. DNA for the CDR3: TGTGCCAGCAGTTTTGGAGCCCGGGGTTCACCCCTCCACTTT. Protein: CASSFGARGSPLHF.

The V and J genes are TRBV7-2 and TRBJ2-7, with 7 bases that match TRBD1. V was clipped by 5 bases and J by 0 bases; unmatched bases: 7. The germline gives CDR1 SGHTA, CDR2 FQGNSA. The CDR3 is 15 amino acids. The CDR3 loop is CASSEQGSSSYEQYF. CDR3 DNA: TGTGCCAGCAGCGAACAGGGGAGTTCCTCCTACGAGCAGTACTTC.

The V call is TRBV19, the J call TRBJ2-5; D not resolved. Deletions cut 3 bases from V and 5 bases from J, with 10 bases between. Germline loops: CDR1 LNHDA, CDR2 SQIVND (reference sequence). This CDR3 region has 13 residues. CDR3 DNA sequence: TGTGCCAGTAGTATTGGGTTTTGGGAGACCCAGTACTTC. Amino acids: CASSIGFWETQYF.

This clonotype was detected a few times. This sequence joins TRBV7-2 and TRBJ2-3; tentatively, D is TRBD1 (5 bases). The CDR3 sequence is 13 residues long. The germline gives CDR1 SGHTA, CDR2 FQGNSA. V lost 5 bases to trimming and J lost 4 bases, with 10 bases between them. The CDR3 here is CASSRAGSDTQYF. As DNA, the CDR3 is TGTGCCAGCAGCCGGGCAGGGTCAGATACGCAGTATTTT.